Below, 24 T cell receptor beta chains from the same sample are listed, as sequenced in a study of somatic mutations in cytotoxic T cells in rheumatoid arthritis. TCRdb's table, derived via immunoSEQ multiplex PCR, lists solely in-frame clones and lacks some. The sample lists some 16,000 clones, around 80% occurring once. Sequencing was done on a sample of CD8+ T cells sorted from blood. Every receptor here comes from an adult with rheumatoid arthritis.

The CDR3 DNA follows: TGCAGCGTTGAATCCGGGAGTGAGCAGTTCTTC. This codes for CSVESGSEQFF. V usage is TRBV29-1 and J usage is TRBJ2-1, with D possibly being TRBD2 (6 bases). The CDR3 is 11 residues long. Trimming took off 2 bases at V and 9 bases at J, with 8 bases between the two ends. CDR1 and CDR2 from the germline V gene are SQVTM and ANQGSEA.

The chain is built from TRBV5-6 and TRBJ1-3; unclear D gene. The CDR3 has 14 amino acids. Germline CDR1 reads SGHDT; CDR2 reads YYEEEE. Trimming took 0 bases from V and 3 from J, leaving 7 bases between them. The CDR3 region has the DNA TGTGCCAGCAGCTTGGATTCGGGTGGAAACACCATATATTTT. Protein sequence: CASSLDSGGNTIYF. The complete variable domain, with remaining parts taken from reference TRBV5-6 and TRBJ1-3, reads DAGVTQSPTHLIKTRGQQVTLRCSPKSGHDTVSWYQQALGQGPQFIFQYYEEEERQRGNFPDRFSGHQFPNYSSELNVNALLLGDSALYLCASSLDSGGNTIYFGEGSWLTVV.

The V call is TRBV18, the J call TRBJ1-5, with D possibly being TRBD1 (6 bases). The germline gives CDR1 KGHSH, CDR2 LQKENI. The CDR3 is 14 residues long. Trimming took off 7 bases at V and 3 bases at J, with 13 bases between the two ends. CDR3 loop: CASWGGRNNQPQHF. As DNA, the CDR3 is TGTGCCAGCTGGGGGGGGCGGAACAATCAGCCCCAGCATTTT.

The V gene is TRBV5-4, the J gene TRBJ2-1; 8 nucleotides line up with TRBD2. Trimming cost V 2 bases and J 9 bases; bases outside gene matches: 7. The CDR3 sequence is 14 residues long. The germline gives CDR1 SGHNT, CDR2 YYREEE (reference sequence). The CDR3 bases are TGTGCCAGCAGCTTCAAGCCGGCGGGGGGTGAGCAGTTCTTC. Protein sequence: CASSFKPAGGEQFF.

The genes are TRBV4-1 and TRBJ1-4; D is unresolved. CDR3 length: 14 residues. Between the trimmed V and J ends, which lost 3 bases and 4 bases, there was a span of 9 bases. Germline V gene data show CDR1 as MGHRA and CDR2 as YSYEKL. CDR3 coding DNA: TGCGCCAGCAGCCAGGTAAAGGGTAATGAAAAACTGTTTTTT. It yields the protein CASSQVKGNEKLFF.

The V gene is TRBV15, the J gene TRBJ1-1; D call uncertain. Trimming took off 1 base at V and 11 bases at J, with 14 bases between the two ends. Per the germline V gene, CDR1 is LNHNV and CDR2 is YYDKDF (reference sequence). This CDR3 is built from 13 residues. The CDR3 DNA is TGTGCCACCAGCAGAGGATCTGAGGTGGGGGCTTTCTTT. This gives the protein CATSRGSEVGAFF.

The CDR3 sequence: CASSSGTGLGYGYTF. CDR3 sequence (DNA): TGTGCCAGCAGCTCCGGGACAGGGTTGGGCTATGGCTACACCTTC. This rearrangement joins TRBV7-9 to TRBJ1-2; TRBD1 aligns across 9 bases. J was trimmed by 4 bases and V by 4 bases; bases with no gene match: 7. The CDR3 loop spans 15 amino acids. Germline V gives CDR1 SEHNR, CDR2 FQNEAQ (reference sequence).

The rearrangement joins TRBV6-5 to TRBJ2-3; 9 nucleotides line up with TRBD2. V lost 1 base to trimming and J lost 5 bases; unmatched junction nucleotides: 4. Germline assignment: CDR1 MNHEY and CDR2 SVGAGI. This CDR3 is 15 amino acids long. CDR3 in amino acids: CASSYFSRGGDTQYF. The DNA for the CDR3 is TGTGCCAGCAGTTACTTCTCGCGGGGGGGAGATACGCAGTATTTT.

The V and J genes are TRBV6-5 and TRBJ2-7; 7 nucleotides align to TRBD1. CDR1 is MNHEY, CDR2 SVGAGI, per germline. V was pared by 6 bases and J by 3 bases, with 8 bases of the junction left unmatched. The CDR3 contains 14 residues. The CDR3 region has the DNA TGTGCCAGCAGATCCCCGGGACAGAGCTACGAGCAGTACTTC. This encodes CASRSPGQSYEQYF.

The J gene is TRBJ2-1, the V gene TRBV2; possibly TRBD1 for D (5 bases). Germline lookup yields CDR1 SNHLY and CDR2 FYNNEI. The CDR3 sequence is 15 residues long. Trimming shortened V by 1 base and J by 6 bases, and 13 bases separated the two germline ends. CDR3 in DNA: TGTGCCAGCAGTGAAGGCCGGCAGGGCGCCAATGAGCAGTTCTTC. It yields the protein CASSEGRQGANEQFF. Supplemented by reference TRBV2 and TRBJ2-1, the full variable domain reads EPEVTQTPSHQVTQMGQEVILRCVPISNHLYFYWYRQILGQKVEFLVSFYNNEISEKSEIFDDQFSVERPDGSNFTLKIRSTKLEDSAMYFCASSEGRQGANEQFFGPGTRLTVL.

V is TRBV11-2 and J is TRBJ2-5; D may be TRBD2 (5 bases). The V gene's germline CDR1 is SGHAT and CDR2 FQNNGV. The CDR3 consists of 16 residues. The V end lost 0 bases, the J end lost 2 bases, and 13 bases lay between the germline ends. CDR3 nucleotides: TGTGCCAGCAGCTTAGATCGGCTAGCCCTACAAGAGACCCAGTACTTC. It codes for CASSLDRLALQETQYF. Using reference TRBV11-2 and TRBJ2-5 for the parts outside the CDR3, the full variable domain is EAGVAQSPRYKIIEKRQSVAFWCNPISGHATLYWYQQILGQGPKLLIQFQNNGVVDDSQLPKDRFSAERLKGVDSTLKIQPAKLEDSAVYLCASSLDRLALQETQYFGPGTRLLVL.

The gene calls are TRBV7-9 and TRBJ1-4; 11 nucleotides match TRBD1. Germline-derived CDR1 and CDR2 are SEHNR and FQNEAQ (reference sequence). The V and J ends lost 1 base and 7 bases, in that order; junction bases with no gene match: 8. The CDR3 is 17 amino acids. CDR3 coding DNA: TGTGCCAGCAGCTTAGGGACAGGGGGCGACATCGGTGAAAAACTGTTTTTT. This translates into CASSLGTGGDIGEKLFF.

The rearrangement uses TRBV5-1 and TRBJ2-3; D remains unclear. Between the trimmed V and J ends, which lost 3 bases and 2 bases, there was a span of 7 bases. Germline values: CDR1 SGHRS, CDR2 YFSETQ. This CDR3 is 13 amino acids long. CDR3 DNA: TGCGCCAGCAGCTCCGACCCCACAGATACGCAGTATTTT. Translation gives CASSSDPTDTQYF.

This clone was found once. The chain is built from TRBV13 and TRBJ1-2; 9 positions match TRBD1. With 5 bases clipped from V and 8 bases from J, the junction kept 15 bases outside the gene matches. The CDR3 extends over 16 amino acids. Germline V gene data show CDR1 as PRHDT and CDR2 as FYEKMQ (reference sequence). CDR3 nucleotides: TGTGCCAGCAGCGGAATGTCAGAACAGGGGGCGCAAGGCTACACCTTC. The encoded protein is CASSGMSEQGAQGYTF.

This clone was observed a handful of times. The genes are TRBV7-9 and TRBJ2-7; perhaps TRBD2 as D (7 bases). The CDR3 runs to 15 residues. Trimming took off 5 bases at V and 0 bases at J, with 14 bases between the two ends. Germline assignment: CDR1 SEHNR and CDR2 FQNEAQ (reference sequence). DNA of the CDR3: TGTGCCAGCAGCCGGGGGGACACGAGCTCCTACGAGCAGTACTTC. Translation: CASSRGDTSSYEQYF. Variable domain in full (rest from reference TRBV7-9 and TRBJ2-7): DTGVSQNPRHKITKRGQNVTFRCDPISEHNRLYWYRQTLGQGPEFLTYFQNEAQLEKSRLLSDRFSAERPKGSFSTLEIQRTEQGDSAMYLCASSRGDTSSYEQYFGPGTRLTVT.

The chain recombines TRBV9 with TRBJ2-1; weak D call: TRBD2 (6 bases). The length of the CDR3 is 14 residues. Trimming left V 4 bases short and J 9 bases short, with 17 bases between. The germline CDR1 and CDR2 sequences are SGDLS and YYNGEE. In nucleotides, the CDR3 is TGTGCCAGCAGCCCCCAGCGGGTAGGTAGTGAGCAGTTCTTC. Translated, it gives CASSPQRVGSEQFF.

This clone was observed a few times. This chain connects TRBV28 to TRBJ2-7, with D possibly being TRBD1 or TRBD2 (5 bases each). The CDR3 runs 15 residues. Looked up from germline, CDR1 is MDHEN and CDR2 is SYDVKM. The germline V and J ends were trimmed by 1 base and 2 bases, with 12 bases remaining between them. CDR3 bases: TGTGCCAGCAGTTTATCGAGGGGTCTCCCCTACGAGCAGTACTTC. Amino acid sequence: CASSLSRGLPYEQYF.

This clone was seen a few times. The chain links TRBV9 to TRBJ2-5; D is unresolved. In germline, CDR1 is SGDLS, CDR2 YYNGEE. Trimming removed 0 bases from V and 3 bases from J, with 6 bases in between. CDR3 size: 13 residues. The CDR3 spells CASSVGQKETQYF. The CDR3 DNA is TGTGCCAGCAGCGTAGGTCAGAAAGAGACCCAGTACTTC.

This chain connects TRBV7-2 to TRBJ2-7; 7 bases align to TRBD1. Germline loops: CDR1 SGHTA, CDR2 FQGNSA. The CDR3 runs 16 residues. V lost 4 bases, J lost 3 bases, and 12 bases stayed unmatched. The CDR3 loop is CASSWNLGTVVYEQYF. The DNA for the CDR3 is TGTGCCAGCAGCTGGAACCTCGGGACAGTAGTCTACGAGCAGTACTTC. The variable domain in full, with the rest retrieved from reference TRBV7-2 and TRBJ2-7, is GAGVSQSPSNKVTEKGKDVELRCDPISGHTALYWYRQSLGQGLEFLIYFQGNSAPDKSGLPSDRFSAERTGGSVSTLTIQRTQQEDSAVYLCASSWNLGTVVYEQYFGPGTRLTVT.

The chain recombines TRBV9 with TRBJ2-5; TRBD2 aligns across 7 bases. Germline CDR1 SGDLS, CDR2 YYNGEE. After removal of 3 bases from V and 7 bases from J, the junction contained 9 bases not matched to a gene. CDR3 length: 14 amino acids. The CDR3 coding sequence is TGTGCCAGCAGCGCCGGGGGGTCTCCTGGGACCCAGTACTTC. It translates to CASSAGGSPGTQYF.

Note on this clone: Within the sample, other DNA sequences also encode this same CDR3. The CDR3 reads CATSRDRGNTEAFF. DNA for the CDR3: TGTGCCACCAGCAGAGATAGGGGGAACACTGAAGCTTTCTTT. The chain has TRBV15 and TRBJ1-1; D perhaps matches TRBD1 (5 bases). CDR3 length equals 14 residues. V was trimmed by 0 bases and J by 1 base, leaving 6 bases between them. Germline CDR1 LNHNV, CDR2 YYDKDF (reference sequence). Variable domain in full (rest from reference TRBV15 and TRBJ1-1): DAMVIQNPRYQVTQFGKPVTLSCSQTLNHNVMYWYQQKSSQAPKLLFHYYDKDFNNEADTPDNFQSRRPNTSFCFLDIRSPGLGDTAMYLCATSRDRGNTEAFFGQGTRLTVV.

Remarks on this clone: The same CDR3 arises from other DNA sequences in this sample as well. V usage is TRBV9 and J usage is TRBJ2-3; D might be TRBD1 (6 bases). From germline, CDR1 is SGDLS and CDR2 YYNGEE. The CDR3 runs 15 residues. Trimming removed 3 bases from V and 0 bases from J, with 11 bases in between. The CDR3 bases are TGTGCCAGCAGCGCGGGACAAGGGAGCACAGATACGCAGTATTTT. It encodes CASSAGQGSTDTQYF.

The V call is TRBV6-5, the J call TRBJ2-7; the D is unclear. The germline V gene has CDR1 MNHEY and CDR2 SVGAGI. The CDR3 length is 16 residues. The V gene lost 4 bases and the J gene lost 3 bases, with 19 bases spanning the gap. The CDR3 spells CASSSQSSGPFYEQYF. The CDR3 coding sequence is TGTGCCAGCAGTTCCCAAAGCTCCGGGCCGTTCTACGAGCAGTACTTC.

The rearrangement uses TRBV4-1 and TRBJ1-5, with D unclear. The CDR3 has 15 amino acids. Trimming cost V 1 base and J 0 bases, with 7 bases left between them. Germline CDR1 and CDR2: MGHRA and YSYEKL. In DNA, the CDR3 is TGCGCCAGCAGCCAAGGTCCTTATAGCAATCAGCCCCAGCATTTT. Protein: CASSQGPYSNQPQHF.